These T cell receptor beta chains were read from a single sample in a study of blood T cell repertoires in COVID-19. Clones were read by immunoSEQ multiplex PCR, and TCRdb kept only the in-frame ones, dropping some. The table lists around 250,000 clones, less than 90% of them singletons. The sequencing sample was made of peripheral blood. The receptors were gathered from a man in his sixties with acute or convalescent COVID-19. Each CDR3 is given with its conserved first and last residue. Each record gives: V gene, J gene, D gene, clone size, CDR3 DNA, CDR3 protein. D genes are given only for firm matches. The size entry is marked missing in some rows and otherwise reads once, few, many or a size class.

>TRBV14|TRBJ1-1|-|-
TGTGCCAGCAAAGGGCCCGGGGGCACTGAAGCTTTCTTT
CASKGPGGTEAFF
>TRBV18|TRBJ2-1|-|-
TGTGCCAGCTCACCACCCCTAGGGGGTGAGCAGTTCTTC
CASSPPLGGEQFF
>TRBV15|TRBJ1-1|-|-
TGTGCCACCAGCAGAGTGGGTAGGACAAACACTGAAGCTTTCTTT
CATSRVGRTNTEAFF
>TRBV11-2|TRBJ2-5|-|-
TGTGCCAGCAGTGATGAGATCCCGGGACAAAGCCTCCAAGAGACCCAGTACTTC
CASSDEIPGQSLQETQYF
>TRBV5-6|TRBJ2-5|-|-
TGTGCCAGCAGCGGCCCAGGTGACCCAGAGACCCAGTACTTC
CASSGPGDPETQYF
>TRBV5-1|TRBJ2-2|-|-
TGCGCCAGCAGCTCGCCGGGTCCAAACACCGGGGAGCTGTTTTTT
CASSSPGPNTGELFF
>TRBV28|TRBJ1-5|-|-
TGTGCCAGCTCCAGCCATTCGGGAGGAGGCAATCAGCCCCAGCATTTT
CASSSHSGGGNQPQHF
>TRBV24-1|TRBJ2-3|-|-
TGTGCCACCAGTGACCCCGGACACCAGCCCACAGATACGCAGTATTTT
CATSDPGHQPTDTQYF
>TRBV18|TRBJ1-4|-|-
TGTGCCAGCTCACGGGTTGGACAGAATGAAAAACTGTTTTTT
CASSRVGQNEKLFF
>TRBV9|TRBJ1-5|-|-
TGTGCCAGCAGCGTAGAAGGGGCTCCCAATCAGCCCCAGCATTTT
CASSVEGAPNQPQHF
>TRBV28|TRBJ1-2|-|-
TGTGCCAGCAGTTTAGGAGGGGCCCCCTATGGCTACACCTTC
CASSLGGAPYGYTF
>TRBV11-2|TRBJ2-7|TRBD2|few
TGTGCCAGCAGCCCTCTGACTAGCGGGAGCGAGCAGTACTTC
CASSPLTSGSEQYF
>TRBV3-1/TRBV3-2|TRBJ2-7|-|-
TGTGCCAGCAGCCTCGCCACAAATCCCAATTACGAGCAGTACTTC
CASSLATNPNYEQYF
>TRBV14|TRBJ2-1|TRBD2|once
TGTGCCAGCAGCCAATTGACTAGCGGGAGTAAAAATGAGCAGTTCTTC
CASSQLTSGSKNEQFF
>TRBV3-1/TRBV3-2|TRBJ2-6|TRBD2|-
TGTGCCAGCAGCCAAGGCTCCCCGGGGGGCTCTGGGGCCAACGTCCTGACTTTC
CASSQGSPGGSGANVLTF
>TRBV28|TRBJ2-1|TRBD2|-
TGTGCCAGCAGGCGAGCGGGAGGGCCCTTCGGTGAGCAGTTCTTC
CASRRAGGPFGEQFF
>TRBV30|TRBJ2-1|-|-
TGTGCCTGGAGTGTATTCGCTCCGCGGGGCGGGTCACACAATGAGCAGTTCTTC
CAWSVFAPRGGSHNEQFF
>TRBV19|TRBJ2-7|-|-
TGTGCCAGTAGTATAGACAGGGGCGGTTTTTACGAGCAGTACTTC
CASSIDRGGFYEQYF
>TRBV6-1|TRBJ1-6|TRBD1|-
TGTGCCAGCAGTGAAGCCTCGGGACAGGGTTTGAATTCACCCCTCCACTTT
CASSEASGQGLNSPLHF